The T cell receptor beta chain under discussion was sequenced for a study of CD8+ T cells in alopecia areata. cDNA reverse transcribed from extracted RNA served as the sequencing template. Sequencing was performed with immunoSEQ multiplex PCR; in TCRdb, only in-frame clones are kept and a portion is missing. The profile shows approximately 180,000 clones, about 60% of them singletons. The length of the CDR3 is 12 residues. Deletions cut 5 bases from V and 9 bases from J, with 11 bases between. Per the germline V gene, CDR1 is SNHLY and CDR2 is FYNNEI. Lesional scalp punch biopsies and peripheral blood came from alopecia areata patients. The sorting of PBMCs gave CD4+ and CD8+ T cells.

This sequence joins TRBV2 and TRBJ2-1; D tentatively reads TRBD1 or TRBD2 (5 bases each). The TCR originated in a human donor with alopecia areata. The material sequenced was CD4+ T cells sorted from blood, taken at week 0. This CDR3 reads CASSTLGTEQFF. The CDR3, as DNA: TGTGCCAGCAGTACATTAGGGACTGAGCAGTTCTTC. Looking up the rest from reference TRBV2 and TRBJ2-1 gives the full variable domain: EPEVTQTPSHQVTQMGQEVILRCVPISNHLYFYWYRQILGQKVEFLVSFYNNEISEKSEIFDDQFSVERPDGSNFTLKIRSTKLEDSAMYFCASSTLGTEQFFGPGTRLTVL.